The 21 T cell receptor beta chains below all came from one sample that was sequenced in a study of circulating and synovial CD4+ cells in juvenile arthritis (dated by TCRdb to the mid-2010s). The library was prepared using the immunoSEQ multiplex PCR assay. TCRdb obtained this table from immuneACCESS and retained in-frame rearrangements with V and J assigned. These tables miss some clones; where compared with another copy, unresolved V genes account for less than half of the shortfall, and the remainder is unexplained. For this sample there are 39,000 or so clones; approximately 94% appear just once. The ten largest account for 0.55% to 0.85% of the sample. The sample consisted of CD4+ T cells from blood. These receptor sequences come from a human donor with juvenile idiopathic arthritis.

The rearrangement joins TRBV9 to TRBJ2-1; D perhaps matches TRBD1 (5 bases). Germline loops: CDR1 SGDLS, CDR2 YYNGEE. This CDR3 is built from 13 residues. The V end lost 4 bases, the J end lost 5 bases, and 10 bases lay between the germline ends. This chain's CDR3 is CASSPTANNEQFF. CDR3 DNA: TGTGCCAGCAGCCCGACAGCTAACAATGAGCAGTTCTTC.

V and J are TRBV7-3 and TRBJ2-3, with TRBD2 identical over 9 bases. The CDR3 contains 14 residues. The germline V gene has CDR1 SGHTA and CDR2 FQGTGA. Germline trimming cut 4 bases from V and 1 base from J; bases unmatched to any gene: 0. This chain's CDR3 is CASSSSGGTDTQYF. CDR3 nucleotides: TGTGCCAGCAGCTCTAGCGGGGGCACAGATACGCAGTATTTT. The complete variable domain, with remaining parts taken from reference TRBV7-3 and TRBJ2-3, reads GAGVSQTPSNKVTEKGKYVELRCDPISGHTALYWYRQSLGQGPEFLIYFQGTGAADDSGLPNDRFFAVRPEGSVSTLKIQRTERGDSAVYLCASSSSGGTDTQYFGPGTRLTVL.

CDR3 residues: CASGLGDRADTDTQYF. CDR3 bases: TGTGCTAGTGGTTTGGGGGACAGGGCCGACACAGATACGCAGTATTTT. The V call is TRBV12-5, the J call TRBJ2-3, with 9 bases lining up with TRBD1. Germline V gene sequence: CDR1 LGHNT, CDR2 FRNRAP. V trimming: 1 base; J trimming: 2 bases; junction bases outside the gene matches: 4. The CDR3 loop spans 16 amino acids. Based on the CDR3 plus reference TRBV12-5 and TRBJ2-3, the full variable domain is DARVTQTPRHKVTEMGQEVTMRCQPILGHNTVFWYRQTMMQGLELLAYFRNRAPLDDSGMPKDRFSAEMPDATLATLKIQPSEPRDSAVYFCASGLGDRADTDTQYFGPGTRLTVL.

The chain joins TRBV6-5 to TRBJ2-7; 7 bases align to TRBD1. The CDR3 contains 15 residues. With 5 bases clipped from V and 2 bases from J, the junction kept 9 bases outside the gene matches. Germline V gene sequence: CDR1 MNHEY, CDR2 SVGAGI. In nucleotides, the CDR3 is TGTGCCAGCAGTGCCTTGGGACAGACGACCTACGAGCAGTACTTC. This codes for CASSALGQTTYEQYF.

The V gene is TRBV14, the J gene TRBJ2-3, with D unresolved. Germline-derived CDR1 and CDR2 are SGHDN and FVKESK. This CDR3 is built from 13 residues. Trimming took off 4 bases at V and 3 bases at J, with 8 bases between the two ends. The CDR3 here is CASSPSYTDTQYF. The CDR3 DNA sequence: TGTGCCAGCAGCCCCTCTTATACAGATACGCAGTATTTT.

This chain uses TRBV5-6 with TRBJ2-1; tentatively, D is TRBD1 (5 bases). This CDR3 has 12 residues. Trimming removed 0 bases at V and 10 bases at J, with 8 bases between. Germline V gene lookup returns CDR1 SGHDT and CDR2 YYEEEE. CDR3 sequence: CASSLVTGEQFF. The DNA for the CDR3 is TGTGCCAGCAGCTTGGTAACAGGAGAGCAGTTCTTC.

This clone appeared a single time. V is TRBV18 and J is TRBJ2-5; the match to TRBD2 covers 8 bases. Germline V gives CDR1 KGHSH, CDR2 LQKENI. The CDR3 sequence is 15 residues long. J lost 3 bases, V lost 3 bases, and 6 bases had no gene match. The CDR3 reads CASSPVSGVEETQYF. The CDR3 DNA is TGTGCCAGCTCACCTGTTAGCGGGGTTGAAGAGACCCAGTACTTC.

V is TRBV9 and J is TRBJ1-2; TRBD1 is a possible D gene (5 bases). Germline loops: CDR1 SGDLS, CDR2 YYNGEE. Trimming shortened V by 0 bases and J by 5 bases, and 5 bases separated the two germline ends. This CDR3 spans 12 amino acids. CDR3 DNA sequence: TGTGCCAGCAGCGTAGCAGGGTATGGCTACACCTTC. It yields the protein CASSVAGYGYTF.

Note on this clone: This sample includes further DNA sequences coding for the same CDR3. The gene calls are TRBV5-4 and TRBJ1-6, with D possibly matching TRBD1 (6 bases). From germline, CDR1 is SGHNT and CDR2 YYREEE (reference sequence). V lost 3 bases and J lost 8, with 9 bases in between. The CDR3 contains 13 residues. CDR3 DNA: TGTGCCAGCAGCTCTCCAGGGGATTCACCCCTCCACTTT. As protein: CASSSPGDSPLHF. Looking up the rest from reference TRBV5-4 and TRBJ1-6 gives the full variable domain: ETGVTQSPTHLIKTRGQQVTLRCSSQSGHNTVSWYQQALGQGPQFIFQYYREEENGRGNFPPRFSGLQFPNYSSELNVNALELDDSALYLCASSSPGDSPLHFGNGTRLTVT.

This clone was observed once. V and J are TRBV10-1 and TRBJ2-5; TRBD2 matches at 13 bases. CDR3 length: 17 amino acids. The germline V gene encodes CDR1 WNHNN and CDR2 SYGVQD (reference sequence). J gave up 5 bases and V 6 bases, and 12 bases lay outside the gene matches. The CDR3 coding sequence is TGCGCCAGCAGCGCTGGACTAGCGGGGGAGAGCACGGAGACCCAGTACTTC. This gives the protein CASSAGLAGESTETQYF.

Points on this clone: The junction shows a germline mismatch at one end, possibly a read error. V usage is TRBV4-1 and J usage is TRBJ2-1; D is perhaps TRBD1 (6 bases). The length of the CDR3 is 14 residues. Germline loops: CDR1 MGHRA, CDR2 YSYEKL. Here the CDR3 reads CASSQGVQGRGQFF. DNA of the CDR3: TGCGCCAGCAGTCAAGGGGTCCAGGGGCGTGGGCAGTTCTTC.

Here the CDR3 DNA reads TGTGCCAGCAGCGTAACCGGGACTCAAGTTCTCTACAATGAGCAGTTCTTC. Its translation: CASSVTGTQVLYNEQFF. The chain joins TRBV9 to TRBJ2-1; TRBD2 is a possible D gene (6 bases). The V and J ends lost 1 base and 3 bases respectively, with 17 bases between them. The germline V gene has CDR1 SGDLS and CDR2 YYNGEE. This CDR3 is 17 amino acids long.

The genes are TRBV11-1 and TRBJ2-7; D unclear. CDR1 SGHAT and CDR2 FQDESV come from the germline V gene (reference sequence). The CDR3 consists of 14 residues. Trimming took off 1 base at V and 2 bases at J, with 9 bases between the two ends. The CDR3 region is CASSLDNVAYEQYF. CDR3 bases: TGTGCCAGCAGCTTAGATAATGTCGCCTACGAGCAGTACTTC. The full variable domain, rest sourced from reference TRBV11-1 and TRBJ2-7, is EAEVAQSPRYKITEKSQAVAFWCDPISGHATLYWYRQILGQGPELLVQFQDESVVDDSQLPKDRFSAERLKGVDSTLKIQPAELGDSAMYLCASSLDNVAYEQYFGPGTRLTVT.

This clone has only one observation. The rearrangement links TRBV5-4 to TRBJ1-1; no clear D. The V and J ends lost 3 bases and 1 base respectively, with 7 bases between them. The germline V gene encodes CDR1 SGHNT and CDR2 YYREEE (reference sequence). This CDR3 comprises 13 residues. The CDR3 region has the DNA TGTGCCAGCAGCTCACGGGGGAACACTGAAGCTTTCTTT. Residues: CASSSRGNTEAFF.

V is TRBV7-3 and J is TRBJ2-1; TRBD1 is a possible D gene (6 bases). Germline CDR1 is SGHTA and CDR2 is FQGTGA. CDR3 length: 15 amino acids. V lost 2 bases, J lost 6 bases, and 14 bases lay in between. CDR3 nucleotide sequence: TGTGCCAGCAGCTTACGGGCAGGGGCCCTCAATGAGCAGTTCTTC. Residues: CASSLRAGALNEQFF.

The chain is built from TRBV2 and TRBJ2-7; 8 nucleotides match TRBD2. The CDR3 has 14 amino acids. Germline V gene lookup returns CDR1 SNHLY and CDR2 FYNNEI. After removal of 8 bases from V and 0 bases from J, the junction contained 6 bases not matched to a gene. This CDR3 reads CASLQRGSSYEQYF. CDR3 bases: TGTGCCAGCCTTCAGCGGGGGAGCTCCTACGAGCAGTACTTC.

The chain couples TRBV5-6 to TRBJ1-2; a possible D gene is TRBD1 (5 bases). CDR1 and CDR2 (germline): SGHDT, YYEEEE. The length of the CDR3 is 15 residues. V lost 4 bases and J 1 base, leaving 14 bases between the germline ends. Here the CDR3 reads CASSPTANLNYGYTF. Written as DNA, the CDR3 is TGTGCCAGCAGCCCGACAGCCAACCTTAACTATGGCTACACCTTC.

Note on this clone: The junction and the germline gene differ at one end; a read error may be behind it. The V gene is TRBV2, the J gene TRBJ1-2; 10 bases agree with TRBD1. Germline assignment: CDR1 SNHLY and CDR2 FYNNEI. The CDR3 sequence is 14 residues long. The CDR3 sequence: CASNFGQGESGHTF. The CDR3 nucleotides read TGTGCCTCAAATTTTGGACAGGGGGAAAGTGGCCACACCTTC.

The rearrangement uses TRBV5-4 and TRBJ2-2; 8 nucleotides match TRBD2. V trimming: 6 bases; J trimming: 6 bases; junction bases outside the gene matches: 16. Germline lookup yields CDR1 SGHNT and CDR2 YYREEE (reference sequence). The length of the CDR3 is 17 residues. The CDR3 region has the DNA TGTGCCAGCACTTATCCGGGGAGCGGGAGTAACCCCGGGGAGCTGTTTTTT. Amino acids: CASTYPGSGSNPGELFF.

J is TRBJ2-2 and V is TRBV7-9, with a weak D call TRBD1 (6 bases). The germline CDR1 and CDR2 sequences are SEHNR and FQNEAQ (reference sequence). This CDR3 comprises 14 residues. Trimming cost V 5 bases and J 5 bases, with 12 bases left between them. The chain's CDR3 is CASSLRTVTGELFF. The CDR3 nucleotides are TGTGCCAGCAGCCTTCGGACAGTTACCGGGGAGCTGTTTTTT.

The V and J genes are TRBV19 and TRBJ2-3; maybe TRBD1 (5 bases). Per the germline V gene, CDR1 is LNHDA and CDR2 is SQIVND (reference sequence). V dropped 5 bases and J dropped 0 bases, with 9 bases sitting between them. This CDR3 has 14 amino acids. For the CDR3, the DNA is TGTGCCAGTAGTGACAGTGCTAGCACAGATACGCAGTATTTT. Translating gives CASSDSASTDTQYF.